Sequencing of this T cell receptor beta chain was carried out in a study of early T cells in non-severe SARS-CoV-2 infection (dated by TCRdb to the early 2020s). Regarding the research as a whole: Bulk RNA from unsorted whole blood was used for TCR sequencing, so alpha and beta chains could not be paired. Overall study outcomes, separate from this receptor: Matching against VDJdb was skewed toward anti-spike CD8 responses, likely underestimated virus-specific expansions, and missed private and CD4 specificities.

The sample holds a few counts of this clonotype. The target of this receptor is not known. Base qualities are not at hand, and no much larger clone is one base apart. V lost 4 bases and J lost 5 bases, and the count of bases not matched to a germline gene is 11. The germline V gene specifies SNHLY as CDR1 and FYNNEI as CDR2. The CDR3 has 16 amino acids, counting the end cysteine and phenylalanine. Of the read, only the CDR3 DNA is kept; its 48 bases are in frame from base 1. The receptor library was made with 5' RACE. This sample was sequenced with a NextSeq 500. Unique molecular identifiers were attached to individual cDNA molecules in the TCR library protocol so that sequencing error and PCR bias could be corrected. Both TCR alpha and beta chains were sequenced, and tight co-correlation was observed between alpha and beta sequence abundances in each sample. The study's processing was this. Decombinator V4 was used to annotate TCR sequences for V gene, J gene and CDR3. TCRs were defined as expanded if a significant change between any two time points was detected under a Poisson model with p below 0.0001. TCR abundances were normalised to the total number of TCRs sequenced in each sample and reported as counts per million. MAIT TCRs were defined by TRAV1-2 paired with TRAJ12, TRAJ20 or TRAJ33, and iNKT TCRs by TRAV10 paired with TRAJ18. VDJdb, accessed 1 November 2021, was searched for CMV, EBV and SARS-CoV-2 annotated TCRs, with TCRs annotated for multiple antigens excluded. The public reads were quality trimmed at Q25 with fastp and then assembled into clones with MiXCR by TCRdb, keeping productive beta chains. Under each unique CDR3 protein, matching rows form one entry showing the most common genes and DNA. Clone size and V and J calls follow TCRdb, not the original study. Present in this sample are 85,000 to 90,000 distinct CDR3 sequences, roughly 14% of which were seen just once. The ten top clones hold around 0.5% of the sample.

Set within a cohort of healthcare workers in London, UK, this nested case-control study involved weekly PCR testing of nasopharyngeal swabs along with blood sampling. Healthcare workers were recruited during the week of the UK lockdown, between 23 and 31 March 2020, and followed weekly for up to roughly 15 weeks. This TCR came from an adult who was a healthcare worker with PCR-confirmed SARS-CoV-2 infection or an uninfected control (not recorded which). The chain employs TRBV2 and TRBJ1-5; 7 bases in the middle match TRBD1. The sample taken for sequencing was whole blood. The bases read TGTGCCAGCAGTGGAGGACAGGATTTTGCTTATCAGCCCCAGCATTTT. It codes for CASSGGQDFAYQPQHF.